What follows is one TCR beta chain and its context. Its target is not known. This sample stems from a study of cytomegalovirus exposure and HLA in healthy donors. Study-wide results and caveats: Several top significant clusters appeared, in a later analysis, to be linked to common viral pathogens. The majority of CMV-associated TCR beta chains were reported as apparently HLA-restricted in a later analysis.

The length of the CDR3 is 14 residues. CDR1 and CDR2 (germline): SGHTA, FQGNSA. V was pared by 5 bases and J by 11 bases, with 21 bases between. 60 Vbeta and 13 Jbeta primers were used in PCR. Some clones are missing from TCRdb's copy, which holds only in-frame ones; the method was immunoSEQ multiplex PCR. This sample's table has more than 45,000 clones. Material: PBMCs. The rearrangement joins TRBV7-2 to TRBJ1-2, with D possibly TRBD1 on 6 matching bases. The TCR sequence derives from a woman between 55 and 75 years old in good health and CMV-seropositive. This CDR3 reads CASSPRTDLSFYTF. The DNA of the CDR3 is TGTGCCAGCAGCCCCCGGACAGACCTATCTTTTTACACCTTC.